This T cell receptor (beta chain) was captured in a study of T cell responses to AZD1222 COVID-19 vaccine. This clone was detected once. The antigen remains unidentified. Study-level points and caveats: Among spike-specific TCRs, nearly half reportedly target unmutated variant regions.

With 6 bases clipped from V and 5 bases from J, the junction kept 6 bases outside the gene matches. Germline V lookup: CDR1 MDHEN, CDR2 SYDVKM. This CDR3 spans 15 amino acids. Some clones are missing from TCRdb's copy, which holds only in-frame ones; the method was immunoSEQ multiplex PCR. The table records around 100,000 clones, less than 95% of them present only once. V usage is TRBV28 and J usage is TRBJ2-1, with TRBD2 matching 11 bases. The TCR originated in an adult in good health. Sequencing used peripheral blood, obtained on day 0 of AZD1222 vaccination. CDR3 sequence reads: CASSRIAGGNNEQFF. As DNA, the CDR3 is TGTGCCAGCAGCCGTATAGCGGGGGGGAACAATGAGCAGTTCTTC. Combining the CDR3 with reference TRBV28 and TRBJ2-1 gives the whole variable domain DVKVTQSSRYLVKRTGEKVFLECVQDMDHENMFWYRQDPGLGLRLIYFSYDVKMKEKGDIPEGYSVSREKKERFSLILESASTNQTSMYLCASSRIAGGNNEQFFGPGTRLTVL.